Here is one T cell receptor (beta chain) with its context. Its matching antigen is unknown. The sample belongs to a study of PD-1 blockade in mismatch repair-deficient tumors. Study-wide context: Patients had about 13 mismatch repair-deficient cancer types and were previously treated and progressing.

The study's findings and limits: Tumor-resident clones, often absent from pretreatment blood, expanded after pembrolizumab and then contracted.

The CDR3 has 15 residues. V gave up 0 bases and J gave up 1 base, with 10 bases separating them. The V gene's germline CDR1 is SGDLS and CDR2 YYNGEE. PCR or immunohistochemistry showed mismatch repair deficiency in every enrolled patient. TCR sequencing covered a few patients who responded to pembrolizumab. Assay used: immunoSEQ multiplex PCR; TCRdb lists only in-frame clones, some missing. Of roughly 70,000 clones in the sample, around 73% are singletons; the top ten hold approximately 5%. The chain is built from TRBV9 and TRBJ1-1; D unresolved. The source of this sequence is an adult with mismatch repair-deficient cancer. Sequenced material: peripheral blood, taken 2 weeks after starting pembrolizumab. CDR3 bases: TGTGCCAGCAGCGTAGTTGGAGACTCGAACACTGAAGCTTTCTTT. It translates to CASSVVGDSNTEAFF. Together with reference TRBV9 and TRBJ1-1, the CDR3 gives the full variable domain: DSGVTQTPKHLITATGQRVTLRCSPRSGDLSVYWYQQSLDQGLQFLIQYYNGEERAKGNILERFSAQQFPDLHSELNLSSLELGDSALYFCASSVVGDSNTEAFFGQGTRLTVV.